This is a list of T cell receptor beta chains from one sample in a study of blood T cells in healthy people across ages. TCRdb processed the 5' RACE reads anew with MiXCR; each CDR3 protein has one entry. The table records around 1,500,000 distinct CDR3 sequences, about 43% of them present only once. Sequences were obtained from blood. The origin of the receptors is a woman aged 18-29 years in good health. Each CDR3 is given with its conserved first and last residue. A D gene is named only where the DNA matches it firmly. Some rows mark clone size as missing; the rest say once, few, many or name a class of expanded clone.

clone_size j_call d_call v_call cdr3_nt cdr3_aa
once TRBJ1-5 TRBD1 TRBV28 TGTGCCAGCAGTTTCCCAGGGACAGGGGCGCAGCCCCAGCATTTT CASSFPGTGAQPQHF
few TRBJ1-5 TRBD1 TRBV5-6 TGTGCCAGCAGCTTCGGGGGACAGGGTAATCAGCCCCAGCATTTT CASSFGGQGNQPQHF
- TRBJ1-1 - TRBV20-1 TGCAGTGCTAGAGATCCATGGCAGTCTGAAGCTTTCTTT CSARDPWQSEAFF
few TRBJ2-7 TRBD1 TRBV28 TGTGCCAGCAGTCCCCACCAACAGGGGCTCTACGAGCAGTACTTC CASSPHQQGLYEQYF
- TRBJ1-5 - TRBV3-1 TGTGCCAGCAGCCAAGATAGAAGGGCTGGTCAGCCCCAGCATTTT CASSQDRRAGQPQHF
- TRBJ1-5 TRBD1 TRBV20-1 TGCAGTGCTAGAGGCCGAACAGGGGGTGAGGAGGTGGAGCCCCAGCATTTT CSARGRTGGEEVEPQHF
many TRBJ2-7 - TRBV3-1 TGTGCCAGCAGCCCGAGCGGCAACACTTACGAGCAGTACTTC CASSPSGNTYEQYF
- TRBJ2-3 TRBD2 TRBV4-2 TGTGCCAGCAGCCAAAAAAGCGGGGGGGCGTTGGTGGATACGCAGTATTTT CASSQKSGGALVDTQYF
few TRBJ1-5 - TRBV11-2 TGTGCCAGCAGCTTGGACCGCCAGATGTGGCAGCCCCAGCATTTT CASSLDRQMWQPQHF
- TRBJ1-5 - TRBV6-4 TGTGCCAGCAGTGCACAGGGAGGGAGCAATCAGCCCCAGCATTTT CASSAQGGSNQPQHF
few TRBJ2-1 TRBD1 TRBV10-3 TGTGCCACCCGACAGGGGGGGAACAATGAGCAGTTCTTC CATRQGGNNEQFF
- TRBJ2-5 - TRBV6-1 TGTGCCAGCAGTGGTCCTACCTCACCTAGTCCCGGTGAGCAGTACTTC CASSGPTSPSPGEQYF
few TRBJ2-1 TRBD2 TRBV30 TGTGCCTGGATTAAGGCTAGCGGGGGAAATGAGCAGTTCTTC CAWIKASGGNEQFF
- TRBJ2-2 - TRBV7-3 TGTGCCAGCAGCCCCCAGGGGAGCACCGAGGAGCTGTTTTTT CASSPQGSTEELFF
- TRBJ1-1 TRBD1 TRBV4-1 TGCGCCAGCAGCCAAGACCCGGGACAGGGGTTGGGGTCTGAAGCTTTCTTT CASSQDPGQGLGSEAFF
few TRBJ1-6 TRBD1 TRBV29-1 TGCAGCGTTCGGGACAGCAATTCACCCCTCCACTTT CSVRDSNSPLHF
- TRBJ1-1 TRBD1 TRBV20-1 TGCAGTGCTAGAGATTACGGGACAGGGGGGAGGAGGGATGAAGCTTTCTTT CSARDYGTGGRRDEAFF
- TRBJ1-2 - TRBV4-1 TGCGCCAGCAGCCCCTGGGTGGGGGGTCGGGATGGCTACACCTTC CASSPWVGGRDGYTF
few TRBJ2-7 - TRBV7-8 TGTGCCAGCAGCCTGTATGACCTCGGGGGCTACGAGCAGTACTTC CASSLYDLGGYEQYF
- TRBJ2-2 - TRBV4-2 TGTGCCAGCAGCCAAAGCGGAGGGAACCGGGAGCTGTTTTTT CASSQSGGNRELFF
few TRBJ2-3 TRBD2 TRBV7-2 TGTGCCAGCAGCTTCACCGGGACTAGCGGGACAGATACGCAGTATTTT CASSFTGTSGTDTQYF